The present TCR beta chain was sequenced within a study of blood T cell repertoires in COVID-19. Only one count was recorded for this clone. The table came from immunoSEQ multiplex PCR; TCRdb's copy has only in-frame clones and leaves some out. Seen here are around 280,000 clones, 89% observed once, and the top ten hold 1.5% to 2%. CDR3 length: 13 residues. Germline-derived CDR1 and CDR2 are MNHEY and SVGAGI. Trimming stripped 6 bases from V and 9 bases from J, with 15 bases between. Clinical history reported by participants formed the basis on which cohorts were assigned. This clonotype originated in a woman in her thirties or forties who had recovered from COVID-19. The chain has TRBV6-5 and TRBJ1-5, with a weak D call TRBD1 (6 bases). What was sequenced was PBMCs or T cells enriched from blood (not recorded which). The CDR3 sequence: CASSPEGGRPQHF. The CDR3 DNA follows: TGTGCCAGCAGCCCGGAGGGGGGGAGGCCCCAGCATTTT.